This T cell receptor (beta chain) was captured in a study of T cells in Graves' hyperthyroidism and ophthalmopathy. Regarding the study as a whole: Stable hyperthyroidism was told apart from ophthalmopathy by a model built on 13 V-J features.

Exclusion criteria comprised uncontrolled infection, other autoimmune disease, pregnancy or lactation. This clonotype occurred many times. The antigen is undetermined. Trimming stripped 5 bases from V and 9 bases from J, with 14 bases between. Germline V gene lookup returns CDR1 DFQATT and CDR2 SNEGSKA (reference sequence). The CDR3 consists of 11 residues. Authors of the study amplified TCR beta CDR3 regions from RNA transcripts. HTBI primers were used for first-round RT-PCR of the TCR CDR3. TCRdb reprocessed the multiplex PCR reads via MiXCR and lists one record per CDR3 protein. In the table there are fewer than 350,000 distinct CDR3 sequences, roughly 19% of which are singletons.

The rearrangement links TRBV20-1 to TRBJ2-7, with unresolved D. The source of this sequence is a man aged 45-60 years with Graves' ophthalmopathy. The sequencing input was blood. In DNA form, the CDR3 reads TGCAGTGCTGATCCCGGCGGCCGGCAGTACTTC. Amino acid sequence: CSADPGGRQYF.